This T cell receptor beta chain is drawn from a study of metastatic and nonmetastatic thyroid tumors. At the level of the study: Peripheral blood and tumor or nodule samples from malignant and benign thyroid patients were compared.

There are 15 residues in the CDR3. Trimming left V 6 bases short and J 10 bases short, with 24 bases between. Study-wide findings and caveats: It was reported that TCR beta diversity was significantly higher in malignant thyroid tumors than benign nodules, in blood and tumor.

Ahead of thyroid surgery, no patient had received treatment of any kind. This clone was seen only a few times. What it binds is not known. TCRdb called clones again from the PCR reads with MiXCR. The sample includes around 30,000 clones, more than 15% of them seen just once. The TCR sequence derives from a female donor with papillary thyroid cancer or a benign thyroid nodule (not recorded which). Some clones in this sample may be carry-over from other donors' samples. The sample consisted of blood. The chain carries TRBV12-3 or TRBV12-4 and TRBJ1-2; a weak D match, TRBD1 (6 bases). The CDR3 spells CASSPQVTGLGAYTF. The CDR3 DNA is TGTGCCAGCAGCCCCCAAGTGACAGGACTAGGTGCCTACACCTTC.